The rows below give T cell receptor beta chains drawn from one sample of a study of blood T cells in healthy people across ages. A single record per CDR3 protein comes from TCRdb applying MiXCR to the 5' RACE reads. The sample records some 1,800,000 distinct CDR3 sequences, 35% to 50% being singletons. The material sequenced was blood. Receptors originate from a human donor in good health. The CDR3 runs from the conserved cysteine through the conserved F or W. The D gene is left open where the match is weak. For some rows the clone size is stated as once, few or many, or as a class when expanded; others skip it.

cdr3_length	v_call	j_call	d_call	clone_size	cdr3_nt	cdr3_aa
15	TRBV3-1	TRBJ2-4	TRBD1	.	TGTGCCAGCAGCCTTGGACAGGGGCCCAAAAACATTCAGTACTTC	CASSLGQGPKNIQYF
14	TRBV7-2	TRBJ2-1	.	few	TGTGCCAGCAGCCCCGACAGACAATACAATGAGCAGTTCTTC	CASSPDRQYNEQFF
10	TRBV20-1	TRBJ2-4	.	.	TGCAGTGCTAGAGGGACTGCTGAGTACTTC	CSARGTAEYF
11	TRBV9	TRBJ2-3	.	.	TGTGCCAGCGGACTACTGGGGGAGCTGTATTTT	CASGLLGELYF
14	TRBV5-5	TRBJ1-2	.	few	TGTGCCAGCAGCAAGACAGAAGGATATGTTACCTACACCTTC	CASSKTEGYVTYTF
18	TRBV4-3	TRBJ2-1	TRBD2	few	TGCGCCAGCAGCCAAGACGCCCCTGGACTAGGCGTCTCCAATGAGCAGTTCTTC	CASSQDAPGLGVSNEQFF
13	TRBV6-2/TRBV6-3	TRBJ2-3	.	.	TGTGCCAGCAGAGAGACGGGCGCAGATACGCAGTATTTT	CASRETGADTQYF
12	TRBV7-8	TRBJ2-1	.	.	TGTGCCAGCAGGTACCAGGTAGGAGAGCAGTTCTTC	CASRYQVGEQFF
16	TRBV12-3/TRBV12-4	TRBJ1-6	.	few	TGTGCCAGCAGTTTTAGGCTGAGGGGCTCGAGATCACCCCTCCACTTT	CASSFRLRGSRSPLHF
14	TRBV30	TRBJ2-7	.	.	TGTGCCTGGAGTGTGGGCAGTGAGACCTACGAGCAGTACTTC	CAWSVGSETYEQYF
14	TRBV6-5	TRBJ1-2	.	few	TGTGCCAGCAGTTATTCCGGGCCCTACTATGGCTACACCTTC	CASSYSGPYYGYTF
14	TRBV7-9	TRBJ1-1	.	.	TGTGCCAGCAGCTTAGGATTCGGGGGGGCCGAAGCTTTCTTT	CASSLGFGGAEAFF
12	TRBV30	TRBJ1-1	.	.	TGTGCCTGTAAGGGGTTCCTCGCTGAAGCTTTCTTT	CACKGFLAEAFF
13	TRBV6-2/TRBV6-3	TRBJ2-2	.	.	TGTGCCACCAGACTGACGAACACCGGGGAGCTGTTTTTT	CATRLTNTGELFF
15	TRBV27	TRBJ2-3	.	.	TGTGCCAGCAGTTTCGGCGGCGGAGGTTCGGATACGCAGTATTTT	CASSFGGGGSDTQYF